One and the same sample provided the 15 T cell receptor beta chains below, sequenced in a study of human T cells and chemical hapten exposure. MiXCR was run by TCRdb on the RACE reads, yielding one entry per CDR3 protein. This table has 60,000 to 80,000 distinct CDR3 sequences, approximately 6.5% appearing once. Specified time point: healthy volunteer bleed at 6 weeks. The total RNA was obtained from whole blood that was not fractionated. The specimen was whole blood. These receptors all come from a female donor in good health. Some clones in this sample may be carry-over from other donors' samples.

This clonotype was seen ten or more times. J is TRBJ2-1 and V is TRBV2; either TRBD1 or TRBD2 may fit D (5 bases each). The germline V and J ends were trimmed by 2 bases and 6 bases, with 14 bases remaining between them. The CDR3 has 15 residues. Germline V gene lookup returns CDR1 SNHLY and CDR2 FYNNEI. The CDR3 DNA follows: TGTGCCAGCAGTGAATTGGGGGACCCCCCCAATGAGCAGTTCTTC. This translates into CASSELGDPPNEQFF.

This clonotype was seen only a few times. The V and J genes are TRBV3-1 and TRBJ2-6, with D perhaps assigned TRBD1 or TRBD2 (5 bases each). The CDR3 loop spans 18 amino acids. V was cut by 0 bases and J by 0 bases, with 12 bases left in between. CDR1 is LGHDT, CDR2 YNNKEL, per germline (reference sequence). The CDR3 reads CASSQEGDGLSGANVLTF. CDR3 in DNA: TGTGCCAGCAGCCAAGAAGGGGACGGTCTCTCTGGGGCCAACGTCCTGACTTTC. The complete variable domain, with remaining parts taken from reference TRBV3-1 and TRBJ2-6, reads DTAVSQTPKYLVTQMGNDKSIKCEQNLGHDTMYWYKQDSKKFLKIMFSYNNKELIINETVPNRFSPKSPDKAHLNLHINSLELGDSAVYFCASSQEGDGLSGANVLTFGAGSRLTVL.

V is TRBV5-1 and J is TRBJ1-2, with a tentative D call TRBD1 (5 bases). This CDR3 region has 15 residues. V lost 7 bases to trimming and J lost 3 bases, with 19 bases between them. Germline values: CDR1 SGHRS, CDR2 YFSETQ. The CDR3 here is CASSAVGGVDYGYTF. The CDR3 nucleotides read TGCGCCAGCTCAGCCGTCGGGGGGGTCGACTATGGCTACACCTTC.

This clonotype has a count of ten or more. The V gene is TRBV2, the J gene TRBJ1-2; D remains unclear. From germline, CDR1 is SNHLY and CDR2 FYNNEI. The CDR3 is 14 residues long. V dropped 0 bases and J dropped 4 bases, with 9 bases sitting between them. The CDR3 spells CASSEAQWVYGYTF. The CDR3 DNA sequence: TGTGCCAGCAGTGAAGCGCAGTGGGTCTATGGCTACACCTTC.

This clonotype was found many times. This chain uses TRBV14 with TRBJ2-4; 7 nucleotides line up with TRBD1. Unmatched junction bases numbered 9, after V lost 4 bases and J lost 0 bases. The CDR3 totals 17 residues. CDR1 SGHDN and CDR2 FVKESK come from the germline V gene. CDR3 sequence: CASSLSGTALAKNIQYF. Here the CDR3 DNA reads TGTGCCAGCAGCCTATCCGGGACAGCGCTAGCCAAAAACATTCAGTACTTC.

This clonotype was seen a handful of times. This chain connects TRBV12-3 or TRBV12-4 to TRBJ1-1; D possibly corresponds to TRBD1 (6 bases). The CDR3 runs to 14 residues. V was clipped by 2 bases and J by 6 bases, with 13 bases between them. The CDR3 nucleotides read TGTGCCAGCAGTTTACCCTCGACAGGCGCTGAAGCTTTCTTT. This sequence encodes CASSLPSTGAEAFF.

The chain carries TRBV4-1 and TRBJ1-2; D possibly corresponds to TRBD1 (5 bases). This CDR3 comprises 15 residues. Deletions cut 3 bases from V and 2 bases from J, with 13 bases between. CDR1 and CDR2 from the germline V gene are MGHRA and YSYEKL. CDR3 in amino acids: CASSQPAEGNYGYTF. As DNA, the CDR3 is TGCGCCAGCAGCCAGCCAGCAGAGGGGAACTATGGCTACACCTTC.

In this sample, this clonotype turned up a few times. This chain uses TRBV6-4 with TRBJ2-1; D possibly corresponds to TRBD2 (7 bases). CDR1 is MRHNA, CDR2 SNTAGT, per germline. The CDR3 runs to 14 residues. Trimming took off 6 bases at V and 9 bases at J, with 18 bases between the two ends. This chain's CDR3 is CASSEGGGQSEQFF. The CDR3, as DNA: TGTGCCAGCAGCGAGGGGGGAGGGCAGAGTGAGCAGTTCTTC.

This clonotype was picked up many times. The rearrangement joins TRBV4-1 to TRBJ1-5, with TRBD1 as a possible D gene (5 bases). V dropped 0 bases and J dropped 2 bases, with 11 bases sitting between them. The V gene's germline CDR1 is MGHRA and CDR2 YSYEKL. The CDR3 contains 16 residues. The CDR3 DNA follows: TGCGCCAGCAGCCAAGAGGGGGTTGGGGGCAATCAGCCCCAGCATTTT. Translation gives CASSQEGVGGNQPQHF.

Remarks on this clonotype: This is likely a read error, given that the CDR3 carries no conserved phenylalanine or tryptophan at its end. The chain employs TRBV5-1 and TRBJ1-2, with TRBD1 matching over 9 bases. The CDR3 has 15 amino acids. Germline V gene lookup returns CDR1 SGHRS and CDR2 YFSETQ. Unmatched junction bases numbered 9, after V lost 4 bases and J lost 5 bases. The CDR3 is CASSPTGGSVYGYTS. CDR3 coding DNA: TGCGCCAGCAGCCCAACAGGGGGCTCGGTATATGGCTACACCTCC.

This clonotype was seen more than once but under ten times. The chain carries TRBV30 and TRBJ2-2; D is undetermined. The CDR3 spans 17 residues. Per germline, CDR1 GTSNPN and CDR2 SVGIG (reference sequence). V gave up 8 bases and J gave up 0 bases, with 22 bases separating them. In DNA, the CDR3 is TGTGCCCGCACCGGGCCCCTGGGGAACACGAACACCGGGGAGCTGTTTTTT. This codes for CARTGPLGNTNTGELFF.

This clonotype came up many times. V and J are TRBV28 and TRBJ2-7, with 8 bases that match TRBD1. This CDR3 spans 14 amino acids. Germline lookup yields CDR1 MDHEN and CDR2 SYDVKM. V shed 5 bases, J shed 4 bases, and the junction held 7 bases outside the gene matches. CDR3 sequence reads: CASSPPGGRYEQYF. The CDR3 nucleotides are TGTGCCAGCAGTCCTCCAGGGGGCAGATACGAGCAGTACTTC.

The chain links TRBV3-1 to TRBJ2-4; D unresolved. The V gene's germline CDR1 is LGHDT and CDR2 YNNKEL (reference sequence). Trimming took off 4 bases at V and 3 bases at J, with 1 base between the two ends. The CDR3 is 11 amino acids. The chain's CDR3 is CASSLKNIQYF. The CDR3 DNA reads as TGTGCCAGCAGCCTCAAAAACATTCAGTACTTC.

This clonotype was observed at least ten times. CDR3 in amino acids: CASSIAGGTEAFF. The DNA of the CDR3 is TGCGCCAGCAGCATAGCAGGGGGGACTGAAGCTTTCTTT. The chain has TRBV5-1 and TRBJ1-1; 7 bases map to TRBD1. The V and J ends lost 4 bases and 5 bases, in that order; junction bases with no gene match: 5. CDR3 length equals 13 residues. Per the germline V gene, CDR1 is SGHRS and CDR2 is YFSETQ.

Many counts were recorded for this clonotype. This chain connects TRBV5-6 to TRBJ2-3; either TRBD1 or TRBD2 may fit D (7 bases each). Germline V gene data show CDR1 as SGHDT and CDR2 as YYEEEE. The CDR3 length is 15 residues. V was clipped by 0 bases and J by 10 bases, with 18 bases between them. CDR3 nucleotide sequence: TGTGCCAGCAGCTTGGTACGGCAGGGGGGGTATCCGCAGTATTTT. Its translation: CASSLVRQGGYPQYF.